The 25 T cell receptor beta chains given below trace back to one sample, sequenced in a study of blood T cell repertoires in COVID-19. Assay: immunoSEQ multiplex PCR; the TCRdb copy retains only in-frame clones and omits some. The sample has 45,000 to 50,000 clones; 75% to 90% are singletons. The sequenced sample consisted of peripheral blood. These receptors all stem from a woman at least 80 years old with COVID-19, enrolled during active disease.

The chain is built from TRBV28 and TRBJ2-5, with 10 bases that match TRBD1. Germline assignment: CDR1 MDHEN and CDR2 SYDVKM. The V segment lost 3 bases and the J segment 4 bases; nucleotides outside the gene matches: 5. This CDR3 region has 15 residues. The CDR3: CASSFRDRGPETQYF. CDR3 in DNA: TGTGCCAGCAGTTTTCGGGACAGGGGTCCAGAGACCCAGTACTTC.

The rearrangement uses TRBV12-3 or TRBV12-4 and TRBJ1-5; D is unclear. The CDR3 has 12 residues. The germline V and J ends were trimmed by 3 bases and 4 bases, with 4 bases remaining between them. CDR3 residues: CASSFYNQPQHF. CDR3 DNA sequence: TGTGCCAGCAGTTTCTATAATCAGCCCCAGCATTTT.

The chain joins TRBV6-2 or TRBV6-3 to TRBJ1-1; TRBD1 matches 7 bases. This CDR3 region has 16 residues. Germline loops: CDR1 MNHEY, CDR2 SVGEGT. The V and J ends lost 6 bases and 2 bases, in that order; junction bases with no gene match: 12. In DNA, the CDR3 is TGTGCCAGCAGCACTCCTCGAAAGGGGGCTAACACTGAAGCTTTCTTT. Residues: CASSTPRKGANTEAFF.

This sequence joins TRBV7-2 and TRBJ2-7; 13 bases match TRBD2. The CDR3 length is 17 residues. Germline CDR1 is SGHTA and CDR2 is FQGNSA. Germline trimming cut 5 bases from V and 4 bases from J; bases unmatched to any gene: 11. Written as DNA, the CDR3 is TGTGCCAGCAGCGAAGGACTAGCGGGAGCTTTCCGTTACGAGCAGTACTTC. Translated, it gives CASSEGLAGAFRYEQYF. The complete variable domain, with remaining parts taken from reference TRBV7-2 and TRBJ2-7, reads GAGVSQSPSNKVTEKGKDVELRCDPISGHTALYWYRQSLGQGLEFLIYFQGNSAPDKSGLPSDRFSAERTGGSVSTLTIQRTQQEDSAVYLCASSEGLAGAFRYEQYFGPGTRLTVT.

The V call is TRBV7-2, the J call TRBJ1-2; perhaps TRBD1 as D (5 bases). The CDR3 sequence is 15 residues long. Germline lookup yields CDR1 SGHTA and CDR2 FQGNSA. Trimming stripped 3 bases from V and 7 bases from J, with 18 bases between. The CDR3 reads CASSFRGVSRSGYTF. The CDR3 DNA reads TGTGCCAGCAGCTTCCGGGGGGTTTCTCGGAGTGGCTACACCTTC.

This chain links TRBV28 with TRBJ1-1; 9 bases are shared with TRBD1. The CDR3 runs 15 residues. V lost 3 bases and J lost 5; bases outside the gene matches: 7. CDR1 and CDR2 from the germline V gene are MDHEN and SYDVKM. CDR3 DNA: TGTGCCAGCAGTTTTATGACAGGGGGGTGGACTGAAGCTTTCTTT. Encoded protein: CASSFMTGGWTEAFF. Looking up the rest from reference TRBV28 and TRBJ1-1 gives the full variable domain: DVKVTQSSRYLVKRTGEKVFLECVQDMDHENMFWYRQDPGLGLRLIYFSYDVKMKEKGDIPEGYSVSREKKERFSLILESASTNQTSMYLCASSFMTGGWTEAFFGQGTRLTVV.

The table lists this clone with a count of one. V and J are TRBV19 and TRBJ2-2, with 7 bases fitting TRBD1. CDR1 is LNHDA and CDR2 is SQIVND in the germline V gene (reference sequence). The CDR3 sequence is 15 residues long. V shed 3 bases, J shed 2 bases, and the junction held 3 bases outside the gene matches. The CDR3: CASSMNRGNTGELFF. Here the CDR3 DNA reads TGTGCCAGTAGTATGAACAGGGGTAACACCGGGGAGCTGTTTTTT.

The V call is TRBV18, the J call TRBJ2-3; 8 bases fit TRBD1. This CDR3 is built from 16 residues. Germline V lookup: CDR1 KGHSH, CDR2 LQKENI. J lost 1 base, V lost 6 bases, and 9 bases had no gene match. The CDR3 nucleotides read TGTGCCAGCTCCCCGACGGGGACAGGCGGCACAGATACGCAGTATTTT. It yields the protein CASSPTGTGGTDTQYF.

CDR3 amino acids: CASNEQGRDQPQHF. Written as DNA, the CDR3 is TGTGCCAGCAACGAACAGGGAAGGGATCAGCCCCAGCATTTT. The chain carries TRBV2 and TRBJ1-5; D might be TRBD1 (6 bases). The CDR3 has 14 residues. The ends were cut back, 7 bases at V and 5 bases at J, with 15 bases in the middle. Per the germline V gene, CDR1 is SNHLY and CDR2 is FYNNEI.

This chain uses TRBV6-1 with TRBJ2-3, with D uncertain. V lost 3 bases to trimming and J lost 2 bases, with 12 bases between them. This CDR3 spans 15 amino acids. The germline V gene encodes CDR1 MNHNS and CDR2 SASEGT. In nucleotides, the CDR3 is TGTGCCAGCAGTGATCTAACGCTCGACACAGATACGCAGTATTTT. Its protein is CASSDLTLDTDTQYF.

The rearrangement joins TRBV5-5 to TRBJ2-1; maybe TRBD2 (5 bases). This CDR3 contains 15 residues. V lost 0 bases and J 8 bases, leaving 15 bases between the germline ends. Germline CDR1 SGHKS, CDR2 YYEKEE (reference sequence). CDR3 loop: CASSLAGSACDEQFF. In DNA form, the CDR3 reads TGTGCCAGCAGCTTGGCGGGATCAGCCTGCGATGAGCAGTTCTTC.

A few counts support this clone. V is TRBV19 and J is TRBJ2-7, with a weak D call TRBD1 (7 bases). The CDR3 loop spans 16 amino acids. Per the germline V gene, CDR1 is LNHDA and CDR2 is SQIVND (reference sequence). The germline V and J ends were trimmed by 3 bases and 3 bases, with 18 bases remaining between them. CDR3 nucleotide sequence: TGTGCCAGTAGTATCTTGGGCGGGGACAGCCTCTACGAGCAGTACTTC. This gives the protein CASSILGGDSLYEQYF.

This chain connects TRBV9 to TRBJ2-3; possibly TRBD2 for D (6 bases). CDR1 is SGDLS, CDR2 YYNGEE, per germline. CDR3 length: 17 residues. Between the trimmed V and J ends, which lost 4 bases and 8 bases, there was a span of 26 bases. CDR3 region: CASSTGGSWQGRGTQYF. The CDR3 DNA reads TGTGCCAGCAGCACAGGAGGGAGCTGGCAGGGACGTGGTACGCAGTATTTT.

This clone was observed a single time. The V gene is TRBV7-9, the J gene TRBJ2-5; D remains unclear. V dropped 6 bases and J dropped 1 base, with 12 bases sitting between them. The CDR3 is 14 residues long. Germline CDR1 SEHNR, CDR2 FQNEAQ (reference sequence). CDR3 in amino acids: CASSQDTAQETQYF. The CDR3 DNA sequence: TGTGCCAGCAGTCAAGACACGGCCCAAGAGACCCAGTACTTC.

The chain has TRBV28 and TRBJ1-4, with D perhaps matching TRBD1 (5 bases). V shed 7 bases and J shed 8 bases, with 14 bases lying between them. Germline assignment: CDR1 MDHEN and CDR2 SYDVKM. This CDR3 region has 13 residues. CDR3 loop: CASTSPGREKLFF. The DNA of the CDR3 is TGTGCCAGCACCTCCCCAGGGCGAGAAAAACTGTTTTTT.

The V and J genes are TRBV18 and TRBJ2-2; 13 nucleotides align to TRBD2. The CDR3 has 16 amino acids. J gave up 4 bases and V 6 bases, and 5 bases lay outside the gene matches. CDR1 KGHSH and CDR2 LQKENI come from the germline V gene. As DNA, the CDR3 is TGTGCCAGCTCTCCTGGACTAGCGGGAGCCACCGGGGAGCTGTTTTTT. Its protein product is CASSPGLAGATGELFF. The full variable domain, its missing parts supplied by reference TRBV18 and TRBJ2-2, is NAGVMQNPRHLVRRRGQEARLRCSPMKGHSHVYWYRQLPEEGLKFMVYLQKENIIDESGMPKERFSAEFPKEGPSILRIQQVVRGDSAAYFCASSPGLAGATGELFFGEGSRLTVL.

The chain recombines TRBV29-1 with TRBJ2-1; tentative D call: TRBD2 (5 bases). The CDR3 has 11 amino acids. CDR1 and CDR2 from the germline V gene are SQVTM and ANQGSEA. V lost 8 bases to trimming and J lost 3 bases, with 8 bases between them. This CDR3 is CSTGDYNEQFF. CDR3 sequence (DNA): TGCAGCACCGGGGACTACAATGAGCAGTTCTTC.

The chain links TRBV6-5 to TRBJ2-5, with D uncertain. Trimming stripped 2 bases from V and 5 bases from J, with 3 bases between. Germline CDR1 and CDR2: MNHEY and SVGAGI. The CDR3 spans 11 residues. In DNA, the CDR3 is TGTGCCAGCAGTTACGCGGAGACCCAGTACTTC. Translating it yields CASSYAETQYF.

This clone is a singleton in its sample. The rearrangement uses TRBV7-3 and TRBJ2-5, with unresolved D. Germline loops: CDR1 SGHTA, CDR2 FQGTGA. This CDR3 contains 13 residues. Trimming stripped 5 bases from V and 5 bases from J, with 12 bases between. In nucleotides, the CDR3 is TGTGCCAGCAGCGCCGGGTCCGGGGAGACCCAGTACTTC. It yields the protein CASSAGSGETQYF.

V usage is TRBV15 and J usage is TRBJ2-4; the match to TRBD1 covers 7 bases. J was trimmed by 6 bases and V by 3 bases; bases with no gene match: 5. Germline V lookup: CDR1 LNHNV, CDR2 YYDKDF (reference sequence). CDR3 length: 14 amino acids. The DNA of the CDR3 is TGTGCCACCAGCAGCCGACAGGGCGGAAACATTCAGTACTTC. The encoded protein is CATSSRQGGNIQYF.

The rearrangement uses TRBV9 and TRBJ1-3; D is ambiguous. Germline values: CDR1 SGDLS, CDR2 YYNGEE. V was shortened by 4 bases and J by 4 bases, with 18 bases between the two germline ends. This CDR3 has 16 amino acids. In DNA form, the CDR3 reads TGTGCCAGCAGCCCCAGCCCGGCAGGCGACGGAAACACCATATATTTT. As protein: CASSPSPAGDGNTIYF.

The V gene is TRBV24-1, the J gene TRBJ2-3, with 7 positions matching TRBD1. The germline V gene has CDR1 KGHDR and CDR2 SFDVKD. V lost 7 bases, J lost 0 bases, and 3 bases stayed unmatched. The CDR3 covers 14 residues. This CDR3 is CATRDRVSTDTQYF. The CDR3, as DNA: TGTGCCACCAGAGACAGGGTCAGCACAGATACGCAGTATTTT.

V is TRBV5-1 and J is TRBJ1-3, with a tentative D call TRBD1 (5 bases). V was cut by 0 bases and J by 0 bases, with 13 bases left in between. The CDR3 totals 17 residues. Germline loops: CDR1 SGHRS, CDR2 YFSETQ. As DNA, the CDR3 is TGCGCCAGCAGCTTGGGGACCGACAGACTCTCTGGAAACACCATATATTTT. Its protein product is CASSLGTDRLSGNTIYF.

This chain links TRBV6-7 with TRBJ2-2, with 16 bases lining up with TRBD2. TRBV6-7 is an ORF, and what it does is uncertain. The V segment lost 2 bases and the J segment 7 bases; nucleotides outside the gene matches: 10. The CDR3 has 19 amino acids. In DNA form, the CDR3 reads TGTGCCAGCAGTTACGGCGTTGGGACTAGCGGGGGGGTAAGCGGGGAGCTGTTTTTT. Encoded protein: CASSYGVGTSGGVSGELFF.

This chain joins TRBV19 and TRBJ2-3; 9 bases match TRBD1. Trimming at V came to 6 bases and at J to 2 bases, leaving 15 bases not matched to a gene. Germline CDR1 and CDR2: LNHDA and SQIVND (reference sequence). This CDR3 is built from 18 residues. The CDR3 here is CASSNGGFGTGNTDTQYF. DNA of the CDR3: TGTGCCAGTAGCAACGGTGGGTTTGGGACAGGGAACACAGATACGCAGTATTTT.